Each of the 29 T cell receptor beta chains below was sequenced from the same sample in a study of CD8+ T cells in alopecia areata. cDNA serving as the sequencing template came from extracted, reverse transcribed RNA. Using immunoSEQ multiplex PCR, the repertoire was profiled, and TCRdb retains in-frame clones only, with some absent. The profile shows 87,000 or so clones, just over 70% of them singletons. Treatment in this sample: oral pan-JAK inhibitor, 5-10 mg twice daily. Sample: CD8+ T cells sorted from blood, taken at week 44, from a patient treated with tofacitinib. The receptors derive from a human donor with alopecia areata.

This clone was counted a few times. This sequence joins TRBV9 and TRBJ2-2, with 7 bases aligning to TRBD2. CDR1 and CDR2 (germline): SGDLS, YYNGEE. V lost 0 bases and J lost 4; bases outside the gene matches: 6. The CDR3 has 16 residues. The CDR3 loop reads CASSVGAGATTGELFF. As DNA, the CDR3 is TGTGCCAGCAGCGTAGGTGCGGGAGCAACCACCGGGGAGCTGTTTTTT.

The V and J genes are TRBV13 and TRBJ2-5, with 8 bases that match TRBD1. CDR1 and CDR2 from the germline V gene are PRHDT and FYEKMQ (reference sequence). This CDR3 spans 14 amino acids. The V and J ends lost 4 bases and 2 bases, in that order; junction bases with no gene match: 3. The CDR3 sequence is CASSSTGEQETQYF. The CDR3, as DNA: TGTGCCAGCAGCTCGACAGGGGAGCAAGAGACCCAGTACTTC.

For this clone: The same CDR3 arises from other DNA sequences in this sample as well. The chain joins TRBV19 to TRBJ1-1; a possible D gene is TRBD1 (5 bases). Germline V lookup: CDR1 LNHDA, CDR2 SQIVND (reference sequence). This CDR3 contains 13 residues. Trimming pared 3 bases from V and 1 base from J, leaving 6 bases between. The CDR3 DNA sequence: TGTGCCAGTAGTATTGGGGCGAACACTGAAGCTTTCTTT. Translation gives CASSIGANTEAFF.

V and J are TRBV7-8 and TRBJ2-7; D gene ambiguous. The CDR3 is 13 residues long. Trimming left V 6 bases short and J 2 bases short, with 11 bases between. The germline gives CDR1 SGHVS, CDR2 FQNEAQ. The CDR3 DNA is TGTGCCAGCAGTTCGGACCAAGCCTACGAGCAGTACTTC. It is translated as CASSSDQAYEQYF.

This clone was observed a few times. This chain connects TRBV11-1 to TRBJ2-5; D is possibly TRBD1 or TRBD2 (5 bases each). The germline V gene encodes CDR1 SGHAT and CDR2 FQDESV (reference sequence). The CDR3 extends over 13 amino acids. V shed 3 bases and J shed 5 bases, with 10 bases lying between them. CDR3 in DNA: TGTGCCAGCAGCTTCCGGGGCCAGGAGACCCAGTACTTC. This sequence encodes CASSFRGQETQYF.

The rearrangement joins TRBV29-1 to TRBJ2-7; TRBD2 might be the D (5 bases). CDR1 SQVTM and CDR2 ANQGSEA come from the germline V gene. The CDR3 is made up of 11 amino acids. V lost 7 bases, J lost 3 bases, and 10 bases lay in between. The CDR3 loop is CSGARDYEQYF. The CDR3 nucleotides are TGCAGCGGGGCTCGGGACTACGAGCAGTACTTC.

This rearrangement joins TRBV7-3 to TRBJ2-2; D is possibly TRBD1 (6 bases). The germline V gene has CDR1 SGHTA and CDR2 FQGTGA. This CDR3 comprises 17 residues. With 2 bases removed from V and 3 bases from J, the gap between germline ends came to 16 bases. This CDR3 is CASSLGLGPGDTGELFF. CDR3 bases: TGTGCCAGCAGCTTAGGATTAGGACCAGGGGACACCGGGGAGCTGTTTTTT.

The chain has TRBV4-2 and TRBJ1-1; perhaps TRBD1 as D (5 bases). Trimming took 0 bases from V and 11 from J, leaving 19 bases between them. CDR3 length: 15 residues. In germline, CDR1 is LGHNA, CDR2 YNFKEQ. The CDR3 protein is CASSQDRGASEWAFF. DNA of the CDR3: TGTGCCAGCAGCCAAGATCGTGGGGCTTCAGAATGGGCTTTCTTT.

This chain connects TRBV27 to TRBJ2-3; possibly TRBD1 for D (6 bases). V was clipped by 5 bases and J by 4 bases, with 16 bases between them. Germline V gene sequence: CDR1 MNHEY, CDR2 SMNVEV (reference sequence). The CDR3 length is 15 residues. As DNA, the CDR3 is TGTGCCAGCAGTACTACCCAGGGGTTCGCAGATACGCAGTATTTT. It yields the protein CASSTTQGFADTQYF.

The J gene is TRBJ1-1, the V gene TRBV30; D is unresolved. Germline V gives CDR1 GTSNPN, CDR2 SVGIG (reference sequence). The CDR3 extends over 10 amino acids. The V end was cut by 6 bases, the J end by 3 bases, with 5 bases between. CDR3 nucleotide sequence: TGTGCCTGCCGGGACACTGAAGCTTTCTTT. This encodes CACRDTEAFF. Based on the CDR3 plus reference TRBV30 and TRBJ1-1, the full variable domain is SQTIHQWPATLVQPVGSPLSLECTVEGTSNPNLYWYRQAAGRGLQLLFYSVGIGQISSEVPQNLSASRPQDRQFILSSKKLLLSDSGFYLCACRDTEAFFGQGTRLTVV.

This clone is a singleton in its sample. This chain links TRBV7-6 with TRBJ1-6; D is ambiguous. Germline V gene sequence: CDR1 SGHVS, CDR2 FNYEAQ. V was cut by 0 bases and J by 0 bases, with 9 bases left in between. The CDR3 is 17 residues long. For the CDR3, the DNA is TGTGCCAGCAGCTTAGCGAGTCCTTCCTCCTATAATTCACCCCTCCACTTT. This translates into CASSLASPSSYNSPLHF.

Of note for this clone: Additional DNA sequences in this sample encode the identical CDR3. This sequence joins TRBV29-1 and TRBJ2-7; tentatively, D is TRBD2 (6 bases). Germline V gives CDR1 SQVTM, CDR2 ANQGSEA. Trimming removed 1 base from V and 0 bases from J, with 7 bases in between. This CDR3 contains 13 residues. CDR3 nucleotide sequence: TGCAGCGTTGAAGGGGGAGGCTCCTACGAGCAGTACTTC. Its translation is CSVEGGGSYEQYF.

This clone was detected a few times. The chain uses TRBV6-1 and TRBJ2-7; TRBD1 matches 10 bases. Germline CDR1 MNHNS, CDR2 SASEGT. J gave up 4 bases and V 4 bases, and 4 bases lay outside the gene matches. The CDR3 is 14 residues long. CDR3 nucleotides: TGTGCCAGCAGTGCCGGGACAGGGGCGTACGAGCAGTACTTC. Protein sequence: CASSAGTGAYEQYF.

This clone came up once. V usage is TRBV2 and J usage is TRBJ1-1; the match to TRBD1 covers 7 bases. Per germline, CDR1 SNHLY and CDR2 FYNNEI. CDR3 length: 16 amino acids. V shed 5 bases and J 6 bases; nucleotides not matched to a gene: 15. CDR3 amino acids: CASSQYDRVDLPEAFF. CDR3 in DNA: TGTGCCAGCAGTCAATACGACAGGGTAGACTTGCCTGAAGCTTTCTTT.

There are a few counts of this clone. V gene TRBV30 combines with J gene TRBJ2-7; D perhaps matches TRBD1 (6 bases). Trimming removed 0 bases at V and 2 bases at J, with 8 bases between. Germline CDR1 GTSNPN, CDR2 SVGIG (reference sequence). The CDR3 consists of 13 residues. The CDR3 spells CAWSVRGTYEQYF. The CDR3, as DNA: TGTGCCTGGAGTGTAAGGGGGACCTACGAGCAGTACTTC.

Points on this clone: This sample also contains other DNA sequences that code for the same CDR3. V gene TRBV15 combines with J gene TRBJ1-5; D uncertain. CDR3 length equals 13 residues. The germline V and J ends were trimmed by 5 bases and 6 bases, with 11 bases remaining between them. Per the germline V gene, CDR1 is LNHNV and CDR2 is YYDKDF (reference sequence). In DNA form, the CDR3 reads TGTGCCACCAGCCGTGGGGAGGGTCAGCCCCAGCATTTT. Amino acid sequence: CATSRGEGQPQHF.

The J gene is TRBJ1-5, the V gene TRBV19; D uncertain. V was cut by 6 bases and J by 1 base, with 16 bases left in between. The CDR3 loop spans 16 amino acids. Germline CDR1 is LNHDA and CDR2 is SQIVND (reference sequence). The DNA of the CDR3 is TGTGCCAGTAGCAGACCAAGGGATGACAGCAATCAGCCCCAGCATTTT. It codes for CASSRPRDDSNQPQHF.

CDR3 sequence: CAWGLGGLGEAFF. CDR3 coding DNA: TGTGCCTGGGGTTTGGGTGGCCTGGGTGAAGCTTTCTTT. The chain joins TRBV30 to TRBJ1-1; no clear D. Germline CDR1 is GTSNPN and CDR2 is SVGIG (reference sequence). The V gene lost 5 bases and the J gene lost 7 bases, with 17 bases spanning the gap. This CDR3 region has 13 residues.

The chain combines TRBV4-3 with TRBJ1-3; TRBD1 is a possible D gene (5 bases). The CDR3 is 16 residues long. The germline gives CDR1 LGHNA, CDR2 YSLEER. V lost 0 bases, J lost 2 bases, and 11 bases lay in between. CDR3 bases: TGCGCCAGCAGCCAAGATAGGGGCGGGACTGGAAACACCATATATTTT. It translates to CASSQDRGGTGNTIYF.

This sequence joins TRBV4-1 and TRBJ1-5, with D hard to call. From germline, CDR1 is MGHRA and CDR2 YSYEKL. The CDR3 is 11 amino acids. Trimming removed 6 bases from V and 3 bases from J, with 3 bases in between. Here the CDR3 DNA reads TGCGCCAGCAGTCCCAATCAGCCCCAGCATTTT. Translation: CASSPNQPQHF.

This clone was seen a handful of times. The CDR3 loop is CASSLGAYEQYF. CDR3 sequence (DNA): TGTGCCAGCAGCTTAGGGGCCTACGAGCAGTACTTC. The V gene is TRBV14, the J gene TRBJ2-5; TRBD1 is a possible D gene (5 bases). The J call may be in error: the DNA end matches TRBJ2-7 better. The germline V gene encodes CDR1 SGHDN and CDR2 FVKESK. The CDR3 length is 12 residues.

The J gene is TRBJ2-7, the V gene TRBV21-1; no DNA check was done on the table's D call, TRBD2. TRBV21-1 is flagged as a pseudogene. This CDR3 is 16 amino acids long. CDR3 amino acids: CASSAPGRGRTYEQYF. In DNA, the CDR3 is TGTGCCAGCAGCGCCCCAGGGCGGGGGCGTACCTACGAGCAGTACTTC.

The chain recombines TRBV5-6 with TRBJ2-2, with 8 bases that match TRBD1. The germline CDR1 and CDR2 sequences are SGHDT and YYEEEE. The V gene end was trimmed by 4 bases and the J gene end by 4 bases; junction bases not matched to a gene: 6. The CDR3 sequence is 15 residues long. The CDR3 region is CASSAGQGVTGELFF. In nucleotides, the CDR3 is TGTGCCAGCAGCGCAGGACAGGGAGTCACCGGGGAGCTGTTTTTT. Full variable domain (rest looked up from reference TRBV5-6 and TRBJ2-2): DAGVTQSPTHLIKTRGQQVTLRCSPKSGHDTVSWYQQALGQGPQFIFQYYEEEERQRGNFPDRFSGHQFPNYSSELNVNALLLGDSALYLCASSAGQGVTGELFFGEGSRLTVL.

The DNA for the CDR3 is TGTGCCAGCAGTACCGCCGGGACAGGGGGACAGCCCCAGCATTTT. Its translation is CASSTAGTGGQPQHF. The V gene is TRBV2, the J gene TRBJ1-5, with 11 nucleotides matching TRBD1. V dropped 5 bases and J dropped 7; count of bases not matched to a gene: 7. CDR3 length: 15 amino acids. Germline CDR1 SNHLY, CDR2 FYNNEI.

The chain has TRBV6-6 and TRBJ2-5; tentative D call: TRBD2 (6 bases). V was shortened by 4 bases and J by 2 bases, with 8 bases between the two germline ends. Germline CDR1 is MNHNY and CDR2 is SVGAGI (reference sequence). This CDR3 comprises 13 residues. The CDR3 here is CASSLAEQETQYF. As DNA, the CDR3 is TGTGCCAGCAGTTTAGCGGAACAAGAGACCCAGTACTTC.

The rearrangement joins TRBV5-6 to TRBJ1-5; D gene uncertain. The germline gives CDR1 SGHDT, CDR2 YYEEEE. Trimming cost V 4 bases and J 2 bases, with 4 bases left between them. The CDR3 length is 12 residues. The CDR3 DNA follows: TGTGCCAGCAGCCATGGCAATCAGCCCCAGCATTTT. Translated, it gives CASSHGNQPQHF.

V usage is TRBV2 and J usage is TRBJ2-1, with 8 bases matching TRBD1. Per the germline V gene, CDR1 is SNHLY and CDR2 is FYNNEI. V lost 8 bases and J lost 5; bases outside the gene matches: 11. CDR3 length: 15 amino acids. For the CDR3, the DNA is TGTGCCAGCGGGCGCGGCAGGGGGCCAGACAATGAGCAGTTCTTC. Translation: CASGRGRGPDNEQFF.

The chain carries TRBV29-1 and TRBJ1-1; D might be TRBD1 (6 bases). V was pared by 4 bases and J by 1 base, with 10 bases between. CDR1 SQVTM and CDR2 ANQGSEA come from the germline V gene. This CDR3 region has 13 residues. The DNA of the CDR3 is TGCAGCGTTGTGGGGGCCCCGAACACTGAAGCTTTCTTT. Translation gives CSVVGAPNTEAFF.

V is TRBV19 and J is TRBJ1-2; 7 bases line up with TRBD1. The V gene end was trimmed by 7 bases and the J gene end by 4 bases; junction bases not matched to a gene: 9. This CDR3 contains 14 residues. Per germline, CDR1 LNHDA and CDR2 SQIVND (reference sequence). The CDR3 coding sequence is TGTGCCAGTACCTCGGGACAGAAAAGCTATGGCTACACCTTC. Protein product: CASTSGQKSYGYTF.